A single sample gave rise to the 30 T cell receptor beta chains below, sequenced in a study of Tregs in tolerant kidney transplant recipients. Their recognized antigens are unknown. Using immunoSEQ multiplex PCR, the repertoire was profiled, and TCRdb retains in-frame clones only, with some absent. This sample has under 13,000 clones; more than 75% occur once, and the top ten carry approximately 6.2%. The source material was Tregs from blood cultured with allogeneic cells, sampled before the transplant. The receptors originated from a human patient who received a combined kidney and bone marrow transplant.

The rearrangement joins TRBV6-5 to TRBJ1-1; TRBD1 agrees at 7 bases. Germline V gene sequence: CDR1 MNHEY, CDR2 SVGAGI. This CDR3 contains 13 residues. V was pared by 9 bases and J by 1 base, with 5 bases of the junction left unmatched. This CDR3 is CARKTGWNTEAFF. CDR3 in DNA: TGTGCCAGGAAGACAGGGTGGAACACTGAAGCTTTCTTT.

CDR3 loop: CASRPSASSYNEQFF. Written as DNA, the CDR3 is TGTGCCAGCCGACCTAGCGCGAGCTCCTACAATGAGCAGTTCTTC. V usage is TRBV2 and J usage is TRBJ2-1, with a weak D call TRBD2 (6 bases). Germline CDR1 reads SNHLY; CDR2 reads FYNNEI. The CDR3 is made up of 15 amino acids. Trimming removed 8 bases at V and 0 bases at J, with 14 bases between.

V and J are TRBV7-3 and TRBJ1-5; 9 nucleotides match TRBD1. J was trimmed by 3 bases and V by 2 bases; bases with no gene match: 14. The CDR3 contains 19 residues. The germline CDR1 and CDR2 sequences are SGHTA and FQGTGA. The CDR3 sequence: CASSLGARPGQGNNQPQHF. The CDR3 DNA sequence: TGTGCCAGCAGCTTAGGGGCGCGACCGGGACAGGGTAACAATCAGCCCCAGCATTTT.

This chain connects TRBV5-5 to TRBJ1-6; 7 bases are shared with TRBD1. V lost 4 bases to trimming and J lost 6 bases; unmatched junction nucleotides: 7. The CDR3 totals 15 residues. CDR1 is SGHKS and CDR2 is YYEKEE in the germline V gene (reference sequence). CDR3 nucleotides: TGTGCCAGCAGCCGAGGGGGCGCGGGTAATTCACCCCTCCACTTT. Protein sequence: CASSRGGAGNSPLHF.

The CDR3 nucleotides read TGTGCCAGCTCACCCTACGACCCTAGGGAGACCCAGTACTTC. This sequence encodes CASSPYDPRETQYF. This chain connects TRBV18 to TRBJ2-5; D remains unclear. The germline CDR1 and CDR2 sequences are KGHSH and LQKENI. The CDR3 is made up of 14 amino acids. V was clipped by 3 bases and J by 5 bases, with 13 bases between them. The full variable domain, with the rest looked up from reference TRBV18 and TRBJ2-5, is NAGVMQNPRHLVRRRGQEARLRCSPMKGHSHVYWYRQLPEEGLKFMVYLQKENIIDESGMPKERFSAEFPKEGPSILRIQQVVRGDSAAYFCASSPYDPRETQYFGPGTRLLVL.

This rearrangement joins TRBV28 to TRBJ1-5; D ambiguous. The CDR3 has 12 amino acids. Between the trimmed V and J ends, which lost 4 bases and 5 bases, there was a span of 6 bases. Germline loops: CDR1 MDHEN, CDR2 SYDVKM. CDR3 in DNA: TGTGCCAGCAGTTATACCTATCAGCCCCAGCATTTT. It codes for CASSYTYQPQHF. The whole variable domain, filled in from reference TRBV28 and TRBJ1-5, reads DVKVTQSSRYLVKRTGEKVFLECVQDMDHENMFWYRQDPGLGLRLIYFSYDVKMKEKGDIPEGYSVSREKKERFSLILESASTNQTSMYLCASSYTYQPQHFGDGTRLSIL.

The rearrangement links TRBV30 to TRBJ2-7; D is ambiguous. V was trimmed by 3 bases and J by 1 base, leaving 4 bases between them. Germline CDR1 reads GTSNPN; CDR2 reads SVGIG (reference sequence). The length of the CDR3 is 11 residues. DNA for the CDR3: TGTGCCTGGAGACAGTCCTACGAGCAGTACTTC. Translated: CAWRQSYEQYF.

This chain connects TRBV6-1 to TRBJ2-1; 8 bases are a match to TRBD2. This CDR3 comprises 15 residues. After removal of 7 bases from V and 7 bases from J, the junction contained 12 bases not matched to a gene. Germline V gives CDR1 MNHNS, CDR2 SASEGT. The CDR3 loop reads CASNHHGRAGNEQFF. The CDR3 DNA is TGTGCCAGCAATCATCACGGGAGGGCCGGTAATGAGCAGTTCTTC.

CDR3 region: CASSPMRGHTDTQYF. The CDR3 DNA sequence: TGCGCCAGCAGTCCTATGAGGGGACACACAGATACGCAGTATTTT. The chain is built from TRBV5-1 and TRBJ2-3; possible D gene TRBD1, 6 bases. This CDR3 has 15 residues. Trimming shortened V by 5 bases and J by 2 bases, and 15 bases separated the two germline ends. The germline V gene encodes CDR1 SGHRS and CDR2 YFSETQ.

The rearrangement uses TRBV7-9 and TRBJ1-2, with 9 bases fitting TRBD1. Germline CDR1 is SEHNR and CDR2 is FQNEAQ (reference sequence). CDR3 size: 14 residues. V was clipped by 0 bases and J by 10 bases; unmatched bases: 6. The DNA of the CDR3 is TGTGCCAGCAGCTTAGCGCAGGGACAGGGACACTACACCTTC. It is translated as CASSLAQGQGHYTF.

The chain links TRBV7-8 to TRBJ1-2; no firm D call. CDR3 length: 16 amino acids. Germline V gene lookup returns CDR1 SGHVS and CDR2 FQNEAQ. Between the trimmed V and J ends, which lost 3 bases and 2 bases, there was a span of 16 bases. This CDR3 is CASSFFPDRTNYGYTF. As DNA, the CDR3 is TGTGCCAGCAGCTTCTTTCCGGACCGAACGAACTATGGCTACACCTTC.

Here the CDR3 reads CASSFPQGGNEKLFF. For the CDR3, the DNA is TGTGCCAGCAGCTTCCCGCAGGGGGGTAATGAAAAACTGTTTTTT. The rearrangement uses TRBV7-2 and TRBJ1-4, with 7 bases lining up with TRBD1. This CDR3 has 15 residues. The germline gives CDR1 SGHTA, CDR2 FQGNSA. V trimming: 3 bases; J trimming: 4 bases; junction bases outside the gene matches: 5.

The chain has TRBV10-3 and TRBJ2-7, with D unclear. Germline V gene lookup returns CDR1 ENHRY and CDR2 SYGVKD. This CDR3 comprises 12 residues. V shed 6 bases and J shed 3 bases, with 9 bases lying between them. The CDR3 loop is CAISDPSYEQYF. In DNA form, the CDR3 reads TGTGCCATCAGCGACCCTAGCTACGAGCAGTACTTC.

The chain combines TRBV6-6 with TRBJ2-3, with TRBD1 identical over 8 bases. Germline V CDR1 and CDR2: MNHNY, SVGAGI (reference sequence). With 2 bases clipped from V and 6 bases from J, the junction kept 4 bases outside the gene matches. The CDR3 spans 14 residues. The CDR3 loop reads CASSYARGLDTQYF. CDR3 sequence (DNA): TGTGCCAGCAGTTACGCCAGGGGGCTTGATACGCAGTATTTT.

The gene calls are TRBV30 and TRBJ1-2; the D is unclear. The CDR3 loop spans 16 amino acids. CDR1 is GTSNPN and CDR2 is SVGIG in the germline V gene (reference sequence). V lost 5 bases, J lost 4 bases, and 23 bases lay in between. CDR3 protein: CAWVRECYRKTYGYTF. For the CDR3, the DNA is TGTGCCTGGGTTAGAGAGTGTTATAGAAAGACCTATGGCTACACCTTC.

Note on this clone: At one of its ends the junction is not consistent with the germline gene, which may arise from a read error. The chain joins TRBV4-2 to TRBJ1-2; D not certain. Germline-derived CDR1 and CDR2 are LGHNA and YNFKEQ. CDR3 length: 12 residues. This chain's CDR3 is CASSQVGLGVFF. The CDR3 DNA is TGTGCCAGCAGCCAAGTAGGCTTGGGCGTCTTCTTC.

The chain has TRBV11-3 and TRBJ2-3; D remains unclear. The V end was cut by 5 bases, the J end by 5 bases, with 8 bases between. Per the germline V gene, CDR1 is SGHNT and CDR2 is YENEEA. The CDR3 has 12 residues. The CDR3 is CASSPRVDTQYF. The CDR3 DNA is TGTGCCAGCAGCCCACGAGTAGATACGCAGTATTTT.

J is TRBJ1-5 and V is TRBV9; the D gene is possibly TRBD1 (5 bases). Germline CDR1 and CDR2: SGDLS and YYNGEE. V was shortened by 4 bases and J by 1 base, with 9 bases between the two germline ends. This CDR3 contains 14 residues. As DNA, the CDR3 is TGTGCCAGCAGCCCTGGGGACAGCAATCAGCCCCAGCATTTT. Protein sequence: CASSPGDSNQPQHF.

This clone is a singleton in its sample. The rearrangement uses TRBV7-8 and TRBJ2-2; 12 nucleotides align to TRBD2. CDR3 size: 16 residues. Looked up from germline, CDR1 is SGHVS and CDR2 is FQNEAQ. V was pared by 8 bases and J by 2 bases, with 6 bases of the junction left unmatched. The DNA of the CDR3 is TGTGCCAGCCGCACTAGCGGGGGGATTAACACCGGGGAGCTGTTTTTT. As protein: CASRTSGGINTGELFF.

CDR3 amino acids: CASRGRASFNEQFF. The CDR3 nucleotides are TGTGCCAGCAGGGGAAGGGCGTCTTTTAATGAGCAGTTCTTC. The genes are TRBV28 and TRBJ2-1; D gene uncertain. The germline gives CDR1 MDHEN, CDR2 SYDVKM. The length of the CDR3 is 14 residues. Trimming shortened V by 6 bases and J by 7 bases, and 16 bases separated the two germline ends.

This chain joins TRBV11-1 and TRBJ2-7; D ambiguous. CDR1 and CDR2 (germline): SGHAT, FQDESV (reference sequence). The CDR3 runs 10 residues. In DNA form, the CDR3 reads TGTGACCATCCCTCCTACGAGCAGTACTTC. Translation: CDHPSYEQYF.

The V call is TRBV6-1, the J call TRBJ1-5, with D perhaps TRBD1 (5 bases). The length of the CDR3 is 18 residues. Germline CDR1 and CDR2: MNHNS and SASEGT. V lost 0 bases to trimming and J lost 5 bases, with 20 bases between them. The CDR3 sequence: CASSEALQAIGSYQPQHF. CDR3 bases: TGTGCCAGCAGTGAAGCCTTACAGGCAATTGGCAGCTATCAGCCCCAGCATTTT.

The chain joins TRBV18 to TRBJ2-5; tentatively, D is TRBD1 (5 bases). This CDR3 spans 15 amino acids. Germline V lookup: CDR1 KGHSH, CDR2 LQKENI. V dropped 3 bases and J dropped 1 base, with 12 bases sitting between them. The CDR3, as DNA: TGTGCCAGCTCACCGATACCCAGGGCCCAAGAGACCCAGTACTTC. This gives the protein CASSPIPRAQETQYF.

The chain has TRBV19 and TRBJ1-5, with a tentative D call TRBD1 (5 bases). Germline V gene data show CDR1 as LNHDA and CDR2 as SQIVND (reference sequence). V lost 5 bases, J lost 3 bases, and 14 bases lay in between. The CDR3 contains 15 residues. This chain's CDR3 is CASSQGVTYNQPQHF. The DNA for the CDR3 is TGTGCCAGTAGTCAAGGGGTCACATACAATCAGCCCCAGCATTTT.

The J gene is TRBJ1-5, the V gene TRBV6-6, with D perhaps matching TRBD1 (5 bases). The CDR3 is 15 residues long. Per germline, CDR1 MNHNY and CDR2 SVGAGI (reference sequence). V dropped 3 bases and J dropped 3 bases, with 12 bases sitting between them. CDR3: CASSYMGRNNQPQHF. CDR3 in DNA: TGTGCCAGCAGTTATATGGGGCGGAACAATCAGCCCCAGCATTTT.

The chain employs TRBV6-5 and TRBJ2-3, with TRBD1 matching 8 bases. In germline, CDR1 is MNHEY, CDR2 SVGAGI. CDR3 size: 14 residues. V trimming: 5 bases; J trimming: 4 bases; junction bases outside the gene matches: 5. The CDR3 region is CASSGQGGADTQYF. The CDR3 nucleotides are TGTGCCAGCAGTGGACAGGGCGGGGCAGATACGCAGTATTTT.

This clone came up a few times. The chain carries TRBV15 and TRBJ2-5, with D maybe TRBD2 (6 bases). The V end lost 5 bases, the J end lost 4 bases, and 17 bases lay between the germline ends. Germline V gene lookup returns CDR1 LNHNV and CDR2 YYDKDF (reference sequence). The CDR3 runs to 15 residues. The CDR3 DNA sequence: TGTGCCACCAGCTACGGGGGAGCTCTGGGAGAGACCCAGTACTTC. Its protein product is CATSYGGALGETQYF. The entire variable domain, with the rest obtained from reference TRBV15 and TRBJ2-5, is as follows: DAMVIQNPRYQVTQFGKPVTLSCSQTLNHNVMYWYQQKSSQAPKLLFHYYDKDFNNEADTPDNFQSRRPNTSFCFLDIRSPGLGDTAMYLCATSYGGALGETQYFGPGTRLLVL.

The chain couples TRBV30 to TRBJ2-3, with 10 positions matching TRBD1. Germline values: CDR1 GTSNPN, CDR2 SVGIG (reference sequence). The CDR3 is 15 residues long. Trimming at V came to 0 bases and at J to 2 bases, leaving 2 bases not matched to a gene. CDR3 nucleotides: TGTGCCTGGAGTGTGGGGACAGGGGTCACAGATACGCAGTATTTT. It codes for CAWSVGTGVTDTQYF.

The chain recombines TRBV28 with TRBJ1-5, with a tentative D call TRBD1 (6 bases). CDR3 length: 13 residues. V dropped 7 bases and J dropped 6 bases, with 13 bases sitting between them. CDR1 MDHEN and CDR2 SYDVKM come from the germline V gene. The CDR3 DNA reads as TGTGCCAGCAAACAGGGATTTCTTCAGCCCCAGCATTTT. Residues: CASKQGFLQPQHF. The entire variable domain, with the rest obtained from reference TRBV28 and TRBJ1-5, is as follows: DVKVTQSSRYLVKRTGEKVFLECVQDMDHENMFWYRQDPGLGLRLIYFSYDVKMKEKGDIPEGYSVSREKKERFSLILESASTNQTSMYLCASKQGFLQPQHFGDGTRLSIL.

V gene TRBV7-6 combines with J gene TRBJ2-5; a possible D gene is TRBD2 (5 bases). Per the germline V gene, CDR1 is SGHVS and CDR2 is FNYEAQ. The CDR3 has 11 amino acids. V was trimmed by 4 bases and J by 9 bases, leaving 9 bases between them. As DNA, the CDR3 is TGTGCCAGCAGCTCCAAGAGGGCCCAGTACTTC. Encoded protein: CASSSKRAQYF.